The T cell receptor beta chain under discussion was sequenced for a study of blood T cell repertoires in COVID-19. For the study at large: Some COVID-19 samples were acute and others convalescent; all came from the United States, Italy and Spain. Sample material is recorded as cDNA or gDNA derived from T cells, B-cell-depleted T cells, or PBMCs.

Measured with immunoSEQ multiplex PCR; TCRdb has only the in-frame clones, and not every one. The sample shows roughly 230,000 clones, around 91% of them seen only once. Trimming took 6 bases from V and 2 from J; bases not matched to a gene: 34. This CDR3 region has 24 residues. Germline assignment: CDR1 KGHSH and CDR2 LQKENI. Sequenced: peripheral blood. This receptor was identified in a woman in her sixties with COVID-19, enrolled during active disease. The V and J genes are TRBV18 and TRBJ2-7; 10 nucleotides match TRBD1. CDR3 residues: CASSRRGPQGGDRGPSRGAYEQYF. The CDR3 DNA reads TGTGCCAGCTCTCGGCGAGGGCCTCAGGGTGGCGACAGGGGGCCCTCGAGGGGGGCCTACGAGCAGTACTTC.